This T cell receptor beta chain was found in a study of cytomegalovirus exposure and HLA in healthy donors (dated by TCRdb to about 2017). Looking at the study overall: An earlier analysis of roughly 500 of the donors reported 276 Gb of sequence data and 90 million to 120 million unique TCR beta sequences obtained from 180 million or so T cells. The genetic ancestry cluster associated with self-reported Caucasian donors included 81% of the roughly 390 genotyped donors. Roughly 5 DR-DQ haplotypes were handled as single units for association and clustering because linkage in the cohort was strong. The study was designed to test whether signatures of past pathogen exposure could be identified by cataloging public T cell receptors. A later analysis re-examined previously published TCR beta repertoires from more than 600 donors and added high-resolution HLA genotyping to investigate patterns of TCR occurrence. A later genetic analysis took genome-wide SNP genotypes for about 65% of the roughly 670 donors and used that subset as a discovery cohort. The later analysis used no new phenotypic data to find candidate immune exposures, relying instead on TCR beta sequences and their occurrence across donors. Roughly 300 gigabases of sequencing data and roughly 80 million unique TCR sequences made up an early release that covered several hundred HLA-typed donors. Donor age, sex, ethnicity and CMV serostatus were compiled together with the repertoire data. The number of donors typed differed by locus, with about 629-630 for A, B, C, DRB1 and DQB1, around 500 for DQA1, nearly 610 for DPA1, and some 450 for DPB1. Among around 400 genotyped donors of the cohort, an average of around 250,000 unique TCR beta nucleotide sequences was sequenced per donor, of which about 18% were non-productive. All discovery cohort repertoires had been generated using a single sequencing platform. HLA typing covered class I and class II loci at four-digit resolution. The study profiled the T cell repertoires of 500 to 800 subjects by immunosequencing and related them to cytomegalovirus serostatus. High-throughput TCR immunosequencing, statistical association of individual TCRs with disease status, and machine learning were combined to predict cytomegalovirus infection status. To decide whether each TCR beta V gene segment behaved as functional or pseudogenic, an earlier analysis of fewer than 750 of the donors relied on high-throughput TCR beta sequencing. Along with the roughly 670-subject first cohort, a separate validation cohort of over a hundred different subjects was used.

Findings and caveats that apply to the study as a whole: While some public TCRs were present in many individuals, most TCR sequences turned up only very rarely across donors. Only TCR beta chains were sequenced in this cohort, and the absence of alpha or paired-chain data limited detectable features. According to a later genetic analysis, donors in an Asian-associated ancestry cluster had fewer N-insertions in productive TCRs than the approximately 650-donor mean. A few of the identified cytomegalovirus-associated TCR beta chains were confirmed in vitro to be specific for cytomegalovirus antigens. For the cohort, immune exposure information was limited to CMV serostatus. In an earlier analysis of around 600 of the donors, most TCR beta V segments appeared in productive rearrangements about 90% or about 30% of the time, broadly matching IMGT annotations. In a later analysis, some 17,000 TCR beta sequences were associated with specific HLA alleles at a false discovery rate of 0.05. In a later analysis, TCR association rates were found to vary across HLA loci, with the most associated TCRs seen for DRB1 alleles and the fewest for HLA-C alleles. When HLA alleles, especially DR and DQ, strongly co-occurred, attributing TCR associations to individual alleles was difficult. The authors suggested that the approach could potentially be generalized to other disease states and immunological phenotypes. In a later genetic analysis, a missense DCLRE1C variant was associated with V-gene and J-gene trimming of TCR beta chains, and the association was replicated in an independent cohort. A further reported finding was that TCR beta sequences accurately predicted the HLA-A and HLA-B alleles for most subjects in the first cohort. In a later analysis, HLA-associated TCR beta chains showed more clonal expansion and lower generation probabilities than non-associated chains that were equally common. A later analysis found that most CMV-associated TCR beta chains appeared HLA-restricted, with HLA associations seemingly driven largely by CMV exposure. The classifier was reported to diagnose cytomegalovirus status with high specificity and sensitivity in both the original and validation cohorts. The 87-base-pair reads could not distinguish some IMGT-functional V segments, including TRBV6-2 and TRBV6-3, so those segments were excluded. Several of the top co-occurrence clusters appeared to be linked to parvovirus B19, influenza, CMV and Epstein-Barr virus, according to a later analysis. Sequencing depth was assumed to be roughly uniform across donors in the presence/absence analyses, though that assumption may not hold. The sequencing pipeline was judged likely to have produced a cluster of highly shared sequence variants as a technical artifact. HLA typing was unavailable for some donors at each locus, so association tests used only the typed subset. Linkage disequilibrium might explain the correlated functional status among segregating V segments, but an unknown experimental factor could not be ruled out. In the study, approximately 160 TCR beta chains were listed as associated with cytomegalovirus. The earlier analysis of some 540 of the donors excluded some 15 rarely observed V segments, including chromosome 9 orphons, because counts were too low.

In total, roughly 710 healthy bone marrow donors made up the cohort. Cohort members were all nominally healthy when sampled, although unrecorded immune exposures were likely present. The donor tested CMV seropositive, placing the donor among the 289 seropositive members of the cohort. A peripheral blood sample was provided by each donor, and peripheral blood mononuclear cells were used for TCR beta sequencing. Genomic DNA extraction from the blood cell samples was performed with the Qiagen DNeasy Blood Extraction Kit. The germline V gene provides CDR1 MGHRA and CDR2 YSYEKL. Between the V and J ends, shortened by 6 bases and 2 bases respectively, the junction contains 10 bases. The CDR3 runs 13 amino acids, cysteine and phenylalanine included. CDR3 DNA only is kept here, 39 bases in frame from base 1. As to this clone: Its cognate antigen has yet to be identified. No much larger clone is present one base from it, and per-base qualities are unavailable.

Libraries were prepared through the immunoSEQ multiplex PCR assay. For the multiplex PCR, a mixture combining 60 forward primers for TCR Vbeta segments and 13 reverse primers for TCR Jbeta segments was used. A multiplex PCR assay on genomic DNA amplified the CDR3 region of rearranged TCR beta genes. The Illumina HiSeq System was used to sequence the amplified TCR beta libraries as 87-base-pair reads. Turning to the authors' computational methods: A later analysis tallied 80 million to 95 million unique TCR beta chains across the 666 repertoires, and around 12 million of those chains were shared by two or more donors. To remove PCR and sequencing errors, raw reads were error-corrected and collapsed into unique sequences using a nearest-neighbor algorithm that merged closely related sequences. To assign V, D and J gene segments, CDR3 sequences were aligned to IMGT reference sequences. For a sequence to be retained, a match of at least six nucleotides to both a V gene segment and a J gene segment was required. Rearrangements were classified as productive when the CDR3 lacked stop codons and remained in frame with V and J, and all other rearrangements were classified as non-productive. CDR3 was defined according to IMGT convention as the region running from the second conserved V-encoded cysteine to the conserved J-encoded phenylalanine. In an earlier analysis of more than 550 of the donors, sequences lacking an unambiguous match to a single V gene segment were excluded. In an earlier analysis of about 590 of the donors, a V segment was called functional when productive rearrangements were above 56.7%, and segregating when the standard deviation between donors exceeded 5%. A statistical classification framework was built to diagnose cytomegalovirus status from the catalog of TCR beta chain sequences. A later analysis assigned V and J genes by comparing TCR nucleotide sequences with IMGT/GENE-DB human TR gene sequences. The TCRdist pipeline was used in a later analysis to assign CDR3 sequences and most-parsimonious VDJ recombination scenarios. In a later analysis, each TCR beta chain was defined by its CDR3 amino acid sequence together with its V-gene family, and reads lacking a unique V-gene family were excluded. In a later analysis, 500 to 700 highly shared, low-generation-probability nucleotide sequences were removed to address suspected cross-contamination and a sequencing artifact. In a later analysis, a clonal expansion index for each public chain was calculated from normalized within-repertoire ranks of inferred template counts. A later analysis computed generation probabilities with a VDJ recombination model fitted to out-of-frame rearrangements, and checked the results against IGoR. A later analysis scored TCR-TCR, TCR-HLA and TCR-CMV co-occurrence with hypergeometric tests, applying a repertoire-size bias correction to TCR pairs. A later analysis estimated false discovery rates by permuting HLA or CMV assignments 20 times. In a later analysis, co-occurring TCRs were grouped using DBSCAN, and TCRdist sequence similarity was added for clustering within HLA-allele-positive subsets. Co-occurrence clustering excluded repertoires with fewer than 30,000 or more than 120,000 public chains, plus five with anomalous nucleotide sharing. TCRdb limited this immuneACCESS table to in-frame rearrangements with V and J called. A share of clones is missing; checked studies link under half to unresolved V genes, and the rest is unexplained. The D gene and trimming were derived from the DNA, and the V and J assignments and clone size from that table. The sample data list 150,000 to 200,000 clones, and approximately 79% of these were observed just once. 6% to 7.5% of the sample goes to the ten largest clones.

The rearranged chain carries TRBV4-1 and TRBJ1-2; D gene: possibly TRBD1, on 5 matching bases. Material: PBMCs. The clonotype comes from a man in his forties in good health and CMV-seropositive. The nucleotide sequence reads as follows: TGCGCCAGCAGGTCCGGGGGGAACTATGGCTACACCTTC. It translates as CASRSGGNYGYTF.